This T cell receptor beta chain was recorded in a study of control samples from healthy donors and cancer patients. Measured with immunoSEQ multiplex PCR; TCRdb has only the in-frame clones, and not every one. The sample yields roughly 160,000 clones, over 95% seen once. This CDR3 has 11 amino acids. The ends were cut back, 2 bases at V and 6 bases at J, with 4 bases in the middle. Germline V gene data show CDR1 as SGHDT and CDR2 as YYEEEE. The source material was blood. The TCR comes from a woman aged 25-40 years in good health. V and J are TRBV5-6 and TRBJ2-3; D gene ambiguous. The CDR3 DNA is TGTGCCAGCAGCTTCACGGATACGCAGTATTTT. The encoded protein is CASSFTDTQYF. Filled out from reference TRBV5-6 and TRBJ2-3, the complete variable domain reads DAGVTQSPTHLIKTRGQQVTLRCSPKSGHDTVSWYQQALGQGPQFIFQYYEEEERQRGNFPDRFSGHQFPNYSSELNVNALLLGDSALYLCASSFTDTQYFGPGTRLTVL.